These 18 T cell receptor beta chains originate from one sample sequenced in a study of cytomegalovirus exposure and HLA in healthy donors. The PCR had 60 Vbeta and 13 Jbeta primers. The data were produced by immunoSEQ multiplex PCR, yet TCRdb's version contains in-frame clones alone and is incomplete. The table has over 100,000 clones, just under 75% seen once. Sequences were obtained from PBMCs. These receptors all stem from a middle-aged man in good health and CMV-seropositive.

The rearrangement links TRBV7-2 to TRBJ2-3; 7 bases are a match to TRBD2. The CDR3 length is 17 residues. V was pared by 2 bases and J by 2 bases, with 10 bases of the junction left unmatched. CDR1 SGHTA and CDR2 FQGNSA come from the germline V gene. CDR3 bases: TGTGCCAGCAGCTTACGGTCCAGCGGGGACTTCACAGATACGCAGTATTTT. Protein: CASSLRSSGDFTDTQYF.

V and J are TRBV5-8 and TRBJ2-3, with a tentative D call TRBD1 (6 bases). The V end lost 4 bases, the J end lost 2 bases, and 14 bases lay between the germline ends. Germline loops: CDR1 SGHTS, CDR2 YDEGEE. This CDR3 has 15 residues. This CDR3 is CASSQGTSPTDTQYF. CDR3 sequence (DNA): TGTGCCAGCAGCCAGGGGACCAGTCCCACAGATACGCAGTATTTT.

In this sample, this clone turned up a few times. The rearrangement joins TRBV5-1 to TRBJ1-1, with TRBD1 identical over 9 bases. CDR1 and CDR2 (germline): SGHRS, YFSETQ. Losses at the gene ends were 4 bases for V and 10 bases for J; bases not matched to a gene: 5. The CDR3 is 12 amino acids. DNA for the CDR3: TGCGCCAGCAGCGGGGGACAGGGTACAGCTTTCTTT. Its protein product is CASSGGQGTAFF.

CDR3 sequence reads: CASSGTGQGWGYTF. The CDR3 coding sequence is TGTGCCAGCAGCGGCACCGGACAGGGTTGGGGCTACACCTTC. V is TRBV9 and J is TRBJ1-2; 8 positions match TRBD1. From germline, CDR1 is SGDLS and CDR2 YYNGEE. The CDR3 sequence is 14 residues long. V was clipped by 3 bases and J by 8 bases; unmatched bases: 9.

This chain links TRBV5-6 with TRBJ2-2; 9 nucleotides align to TRBD1. J lost 4 bases, V lost 3 bases, and 4 bases had no gene match. The CDR3 loop spans 15 amino acids. The germline gives CDR1 SGHDT, CDR2 YYEEEE. In nucleotides, the CDR3 is TGTGCCAGCAGCTGGGGGACAGGGAGCACCGGGGAGCTGTTTTTT. Translating gives CASSWGTGSTGELFF.

The gene calls are TRBV5-1 and TRBJ2-3; 8 nucleotides align to TRBD2. The CDR3 is made up of 16 amino acids. The germline V gene encodes CDR1 SGHRS and CDR2 YFSETQ. With V trimmed by 3 bases and J by 0 bases, 6 bases remained unmatched. CDR3 in amino acids: CASSSRGGGSTDTQYF. Here the CDR3 DNA reads TGCGCCAGCAGCTCCCGGGGGGGCGGGAGCACAGATACGCAGTATTTT.

V usage is TRBV11-2 and J usage is TRBJ2-3; no clear D. The CDR3 consists of 13 residues. V dropped 3 bases and J dropped 2 bases, with 6 bases sitting between them. Looked up from germline, CDR1 is SGHAT and CDR2 is FQNNGV. For the CDR3, the DNA is TGTGCCAGCAGCTTGCTAAACACAGATACGCAGTATTTT. Amino acid sequence: CASSLLNTDTQYF.

The gene calls are TRBV7-9 and TRBJ1-6, with no clear D. V lost 2 bases and J 10 bases, leaving 6 bases between the germline ends. The germline CDR1 and CDR2 sequences are SEHNR and FQNEAQ (reference sequence). CDR3 length equals 12 residues. For the CDR3, the DNA is TGTGCCAGCAGCTTACCAAGCTCACCCCTCCACTTT. It specifies CASSLPSSPLHF.

This clone was counted a few times. The sample contains more than one DNA sequence encoding this CDR3. The J gene is TRBJ1-2, the V gene TRBV6-1; possibly TRBD1 for D (5 bases). Germline V lookup: CDR1 MNHNS, CDR2 SASEGT. V shed 1 base and J shed 4 bases, with 10 bases lying between them. This CDR3 comprises 14 residues. The CDR3 reads CASSEGQIFYGYTF. CDR3 DNA sequence: TGTGCCAGCAGTGAAGGACAGATCTTCTATGGCTACACCTTC.

CDR3 loop: CAINPGGAGETQYF. The CDR3 DNA follows: TGTGCCATCAACCCAGGGGGCGCGGGGGAGACCCAGTACTTC. This chain joins TRBV10-3 and TRBJ2-5, with TRBD1 matching over 8 bases. This CDR3 comprises 14 residues. Trimming cost V 7 bases and J 5 bases; bases outside gene matches: 9. Germline V lookup: CDR1 ENHRY, CDR2 SYGVKD.

This chain uses TRBV6-1 with TRBJ1-1; a possible D gene is TRBD1 (6 bases). The V and J ends lost 5 bases and 1 base respectively, with 14 bases between them. This CDR3 has 15 amino acids. Germline loops: CDR1 MNHNS, CDR2 SASEGT. The CDR3 nucleotides read TGTGCCAGCAGTCGAAGCGGACAGCAGAACACTGAAGCTTTCTTT. It translates to CASSRSGQQNTEAFF.

This clone was seen only once. Other DNA sequences of this sample code for an identical CDR3. The V call is TRBV6-1, the J call TRBJ2-7; D is possibly TRBD1 (5 bases). V dropped 11 bases and J dropped 1 base, with 12 bases sitting between them. The CDR3 loop spans 12 amino acids. Germline CDR1 is MNHNS and CDR2 is SASEGT. For the CDR3, the DNA is TGTGCCTCACGAGACAGATCCTACGAGCAGTACTTC. Protein: CASRDRSYEQYF.

V usage is TRBV9 and J usage is TRBJ2-1; 8 bases line up with TRBD2. The junction had 4 bases not matched to a gene; V was cut back by 1 base and J by 4 bases. Germline V CDR1 and CDR2: SGDLS, YYNGEE. This CDR3 is 15 amino acids long. CDR3 region: CASSVQSGSYNEQFF. The CDR3 DNA follows: TGTGCCAGCAGCGTACAGAGCGGGAGTTACAATGAGCAGTTCTTC.

The rearrangement links TRBV2 to TRBJ2-1; weak D call: TRBD1 (5 bases). This CDR3 region has 14 residues. Deletions cut 4 bases from V and 2 bases from J, with 9 bases between. Germline V lookup: CDR1 SNHLY, CDR2 FYNNEI. CDR3 protein: CASSGTITYNEQFF. Written as DNA, the CDR3 is TGTGCCAGCAGTGGGACAATTACCTACAATGAGCAGTTCTTC. Drawing the rest from reference TRBV2 and TRBJ2-1, the complete variable domain is EPEVTQTPSHQVTQMGQEVILRCVPISNHLYFYWYRQILGQKVEFLVSFYNNEISEKSEIFDDQFSVERPDGSNFTLKIRSTKLEDSAMYFCASSGTITYNEQFFGPGTRLTVL.

The chain is built from TRBV7-6 and TRBJ2-1; maybe TRBD2 (6 bases). CDR1 and CDR2 (germline): SGHVS, FNYEAQ. V was trimmed by 5 bases and J by 8 bases, leaving 16 bases between them. There are 14 residues in the CDR3. CDR3 protein: CASSLRGREDEQFF. Here the CDR3 DNA reads TGTGCCAGCAGCCTTAGGGGCAGGGAGGATGAGCAGTTCTTC.

The V and J genes are TRBV27 and TRBJ1-6; unclear D gene. This CDR3 has 13 residues. Germline CDR1 and CDR2: MNHEY and SMNVEV (reference sequence). The V end lost 6 bases, the J end lost 0 bases, and 3 bases lay between the germline ends. CDR3 bases: TGTGCCAGCAGCAGCTCCTATAATTCACCCCTCCACTTT. Its protein product is CASSSSYNSPLHF.

The rearrangement uses TRBV23-1 and TRBJ1-3, with TRBD1 matching over 7 bases. TRBV23-1 is flagged as an ORF with uncertain function. J gave up 0 bases and V 0 bases, and 8 bases lay outside the gene matches. This CDR3 is built from 18 residues. The CDR3 is CASSQSDEGASSGNTIYF. The CDR3 DNA follows: TGCGCCAGCAGTCAATCGGATGAGGGGGCCAGCTCTGGAAACACCATATATTTT.

This chain links TRBV30 with TRBJ1-1; TRBD1 aligns across 7 bases. The V segment lost 3 bases and the J segment 1 base; nucleotides outside the gene matches: 8. This CDR3 has 15 residues. Germline V lookup: CDR1 GTSNPN, CDR2 SVGIG (reference sequence). The CDR3 region is CAWRNDRVGNTEAFF. In nucleotides, the CDR3 is TGTGCCTGGAGAAACGACAGGGTAGGGAACACTGAAGCTTTCTTT.